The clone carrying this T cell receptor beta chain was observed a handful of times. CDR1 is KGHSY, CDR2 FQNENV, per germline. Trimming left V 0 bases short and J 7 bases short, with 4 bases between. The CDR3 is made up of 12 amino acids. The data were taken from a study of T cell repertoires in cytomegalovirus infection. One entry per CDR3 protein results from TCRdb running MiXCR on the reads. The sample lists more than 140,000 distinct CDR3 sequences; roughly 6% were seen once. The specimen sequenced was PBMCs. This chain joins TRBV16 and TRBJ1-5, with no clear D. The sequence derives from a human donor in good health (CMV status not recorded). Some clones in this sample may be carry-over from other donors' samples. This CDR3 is CASSQSGQPQHF. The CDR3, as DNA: TGTGCCAGCAGCCAATCAGGGCAGCCCCAGCATTTT.